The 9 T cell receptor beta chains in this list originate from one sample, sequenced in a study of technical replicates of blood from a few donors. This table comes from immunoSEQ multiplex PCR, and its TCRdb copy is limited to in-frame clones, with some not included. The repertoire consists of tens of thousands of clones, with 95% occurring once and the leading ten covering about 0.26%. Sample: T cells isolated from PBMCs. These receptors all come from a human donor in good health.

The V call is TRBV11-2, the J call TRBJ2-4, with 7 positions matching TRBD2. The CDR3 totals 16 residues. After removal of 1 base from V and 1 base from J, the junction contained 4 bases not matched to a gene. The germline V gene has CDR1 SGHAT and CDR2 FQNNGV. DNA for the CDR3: TGTGCCAGCAGCTTAGTACGGGGGGTTGCCAAAAACATTCAGTACTTC. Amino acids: CASSLVRGVAKNIQYF.

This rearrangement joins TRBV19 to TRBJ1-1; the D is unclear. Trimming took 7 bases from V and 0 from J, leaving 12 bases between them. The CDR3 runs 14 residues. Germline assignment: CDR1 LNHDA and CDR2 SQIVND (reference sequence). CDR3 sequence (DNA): TGTGCCAGTACCCAACAGAGGGTGAACACTGAAGCTTTCTTT. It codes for CASTQQRVNTEAFF.

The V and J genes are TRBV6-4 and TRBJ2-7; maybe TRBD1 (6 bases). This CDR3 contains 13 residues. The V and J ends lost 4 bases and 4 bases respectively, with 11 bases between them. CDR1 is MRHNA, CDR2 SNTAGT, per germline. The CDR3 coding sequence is TGTGCCAGCAGTGTCTGGGGGCAATACGAGCAGTACTTC. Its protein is CASSVWGQYEQYF.

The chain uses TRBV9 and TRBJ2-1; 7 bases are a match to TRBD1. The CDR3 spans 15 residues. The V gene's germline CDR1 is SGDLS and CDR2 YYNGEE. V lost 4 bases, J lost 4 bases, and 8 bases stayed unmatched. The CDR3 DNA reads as TGTGCCAGCAGCTTCACCGGGACAGTTTACAATGAGCAGTTCTTC. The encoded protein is CASSFTGTVYNEQFF.

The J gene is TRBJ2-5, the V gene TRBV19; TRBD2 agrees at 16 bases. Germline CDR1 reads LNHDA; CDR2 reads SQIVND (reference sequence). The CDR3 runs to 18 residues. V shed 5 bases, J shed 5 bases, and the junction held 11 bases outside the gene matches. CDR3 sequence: CASSLGLAGGLMGETQYF. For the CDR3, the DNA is TGTGCCAGTAGTCTGGGACTAGCGGGAGGGCTGATGGGGGAGACCCAGTACTTC.

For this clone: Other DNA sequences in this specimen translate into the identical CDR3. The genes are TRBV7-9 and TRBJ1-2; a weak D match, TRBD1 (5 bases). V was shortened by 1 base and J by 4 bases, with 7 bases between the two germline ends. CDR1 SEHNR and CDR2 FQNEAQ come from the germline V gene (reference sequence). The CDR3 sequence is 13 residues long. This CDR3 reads CASSLGGGYGYTF. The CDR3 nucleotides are TGTGCCAGCAGCTTAGGGGGCGGCTATGGCTACACCTTC.

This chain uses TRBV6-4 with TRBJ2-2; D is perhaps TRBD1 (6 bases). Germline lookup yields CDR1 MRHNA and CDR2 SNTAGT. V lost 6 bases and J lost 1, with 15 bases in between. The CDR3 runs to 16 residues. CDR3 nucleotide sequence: TGTGCCAGCAGAAAAGAGGACAGCTTGAACACCGGGGAGCTGTTTTTT. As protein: CASRKEDSLNTGELFF.

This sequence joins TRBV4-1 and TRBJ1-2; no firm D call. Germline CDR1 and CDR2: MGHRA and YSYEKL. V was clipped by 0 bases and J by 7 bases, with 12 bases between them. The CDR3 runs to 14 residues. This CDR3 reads CASSQDKANLGYTF. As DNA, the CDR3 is TGCGCCAGCAGCCAAGATAAAGCCAACCTTGGCTACACCTTC.

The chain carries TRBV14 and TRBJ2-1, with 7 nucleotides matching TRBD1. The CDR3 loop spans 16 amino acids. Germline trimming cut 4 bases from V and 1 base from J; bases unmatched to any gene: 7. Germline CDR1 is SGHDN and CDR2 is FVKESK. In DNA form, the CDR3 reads TGTGCCAGCAGCCTAAACAGGGGATTGTCCTACAATGAGCAGTTCTTC. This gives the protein CASSLNRGLSYNEQFF.